This T cell receptor beta chain was captured in a study of blood T cells in healthy people across ages. The authors ran a second PCR of 7 to 11 cycles using a sample-barcoded 5' primer and a J-beta primer mix. Via MiXCR, TCRdb re-called the 5' RACE reads, giving one row per CDR3 protein. The repertoire includes some 920,000 distinct CDR3 sequences, roughly 51% of them detected once, and about 22% sits in the top ten. This clonotype occurred a few times. The antigen is unknown. Findings and caveats of the study: TCR beta diversity was tightly associated with the proportion of naive T cells.

Sequenced material: blood. The origin of this receptor is a woman in her fifties or sixties in good health.

In DNA, the CDR3 is TGTGCCAGTGGGACCTCTGGGGCCAACGTCCTGACTTTC. Translation: CASGTSGANVLTF. V usage is TRBV19 and J usage is TRBJ2-6; either TRBD1 or TRBD2 may supply D (5 bases each). V dropped 8 bases and J dropped 0 bases, with 5 bases sitting between them. Germline V gene data show CDR1 as LNHDA and CDR2 as SQIVND (reference sequence). CDR3 length: 13 amino acids.